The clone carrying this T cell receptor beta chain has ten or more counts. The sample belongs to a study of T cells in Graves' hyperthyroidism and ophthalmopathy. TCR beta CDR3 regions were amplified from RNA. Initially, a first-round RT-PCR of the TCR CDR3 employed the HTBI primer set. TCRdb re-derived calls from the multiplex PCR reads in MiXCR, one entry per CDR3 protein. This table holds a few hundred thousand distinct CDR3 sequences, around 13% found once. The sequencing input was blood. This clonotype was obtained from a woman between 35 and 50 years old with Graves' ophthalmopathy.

CDR3 sequence: CSAPPGTGVGYTF. The DNA of the CDR3 is TGCAGTGCTCCACCGGGGACAGGGGTTGGCTACACCTTC. The genes are TRBV20-1 and TRBJ1-2; TRBD1 agrees at 10 bases. The ends lost 5 bases at V and 7 bases at J; junction bases unmatched: 7. CDR3 length: 13 amino acids. Looked up from germline, CDR1 is DFQATT and CDR2 is SNEGSKA (reference sequence).